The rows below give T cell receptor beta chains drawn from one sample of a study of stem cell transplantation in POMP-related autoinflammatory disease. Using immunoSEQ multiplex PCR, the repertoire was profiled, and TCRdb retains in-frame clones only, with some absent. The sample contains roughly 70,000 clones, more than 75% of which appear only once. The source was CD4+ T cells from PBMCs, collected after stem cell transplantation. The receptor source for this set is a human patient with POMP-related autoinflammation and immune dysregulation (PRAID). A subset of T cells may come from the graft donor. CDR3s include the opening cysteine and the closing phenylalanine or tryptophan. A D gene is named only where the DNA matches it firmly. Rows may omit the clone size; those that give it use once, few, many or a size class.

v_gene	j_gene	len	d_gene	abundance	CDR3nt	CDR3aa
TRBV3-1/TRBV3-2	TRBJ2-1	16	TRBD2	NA	TGTGCCAGCAGCCAAATAAGACTAGCGGGGTACAATGAGCAGTTCTTC	CASSQIRLAGYNEQFF
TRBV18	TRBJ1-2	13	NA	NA	TGTGCCAGCTCACCAGTCCCTGGTGGTGGCTACACCTTC	CASSPVPGGGYTF
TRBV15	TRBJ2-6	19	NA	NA	TGTGCCACCAGCAGACAGTTGACAGACAGTCCCTCTGGGGCCAACGTCCTGACTTTC	CATSRQLTDSPSGANVLTF
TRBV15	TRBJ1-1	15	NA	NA	TGTGCCACCAGCAGAGGAATCCGCGAGAACACTGAAGCTTTCTTT	CATSRGIRENTEAFF
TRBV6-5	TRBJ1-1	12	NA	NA	TGTGCCAGCAGTAGCCCAGGGTACGGGGCTTTCTTT	CASSSPGYGAFF
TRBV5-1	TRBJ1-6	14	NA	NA	TGCGCCAGCAGCTCCGGACAGCGCCATTCACCCCTCCACTTT	CASSSGQRHSPLHF
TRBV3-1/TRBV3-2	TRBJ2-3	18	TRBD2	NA	TGTGCCAGCAGCCAAGACCTGGGGGTTAGCGGGAGCACAGATACGCAGTATTTT	CASSQDLGVSGSTDTQYF
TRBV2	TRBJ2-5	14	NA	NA	TGTGCCAGCAGTGAAGGGTCAGGGGAAGAGACCCAGTACTTC	CASSEGSGEETQYF
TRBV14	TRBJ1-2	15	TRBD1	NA	TGTGCCAGCAGCCAAGGTGCAGGGGGCTACTATGGCTACACCTTC	CASSQGAGGYYGYTF
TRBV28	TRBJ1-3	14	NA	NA	TGTGCCAGCGGGTCCTCAGTACCTGGAAACACCATATATTTT	CASGSSVPGNTIYF
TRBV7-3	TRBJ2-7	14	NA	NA	TGTGCCAGCAGCTTTGACAGGAGCTCCTACGAGCAGTACTTC	CASSFDRSSYEQYF
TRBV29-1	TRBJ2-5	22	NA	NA	TGCAGCGTTCGGGGCATGACTAATCTGGGGGCAACGGGGGACCCCTATAAAGAGACCCAGTACTTC	CSVRGMTNLGATGDPYKETQYF
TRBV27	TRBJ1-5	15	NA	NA	TGTGCCAGCAGTTCCGGGACGGATAGCAATCAGCCCCAGCATTTT	CASSSGTDSNQPQHF
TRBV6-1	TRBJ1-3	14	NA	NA	TGTGCCAGCAGTGAACCCCAGGCTTGGTACACCATATATTTT	CASSEPQAWYTIYF
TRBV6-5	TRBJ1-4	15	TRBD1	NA	TGTGCCAGCAGCCCCCTGACAGGGGAGGAAGAAAAACTGTTTTTT	CASSPLTGEEEKLFF
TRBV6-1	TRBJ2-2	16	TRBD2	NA	TGTGCCAGCAGTGAAGTAGGGACTAGCGGGAGGAAAGAGCTGTTTTTT	CASSEVGTSGRKELFF
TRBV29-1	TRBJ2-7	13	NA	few	TGCAGCGCGTCCGGGACCACTTCCGACGAGCAGTACTTC	CSASGTTSDEQYF
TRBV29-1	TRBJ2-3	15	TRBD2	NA	TGCAGCGTTGGGGCTAGCGGGAGTCACACAGATACGCAGTATTTT	CSVGASGSHTDTQYF
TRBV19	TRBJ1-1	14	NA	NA	TGTGCCAGCTCCTTCACCCCCGGGAACACTGAAGCTTTCTTT	CASSFTPGNTEAFF
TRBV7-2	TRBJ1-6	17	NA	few	TGTGCCAGCAGCCCACAATGGGTGGGGTCGGTTAATTCACCCCTCCACTTT	CASSPQWVGSVNSPLHF
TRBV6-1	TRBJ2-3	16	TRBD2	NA	TGTGCCAGCAGTGATGGACCGGGACTAGCAGGATATACGCAGTATTTT	CASSDGPGLAGYTQYF
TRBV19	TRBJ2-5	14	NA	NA	TGTGCCAGTAGTTTCCCGGGGCCGAGACAGACCCAGTACTTC	CASSFPGPRQTQYF
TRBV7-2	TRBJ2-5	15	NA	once	TGTGCCAGCAGCTTTCGCGGGGGCGCGGGAGAGACCCAGTACTTC	CASSFRGGAGETQYF
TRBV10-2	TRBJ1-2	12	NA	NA	TGCGCCAGCAGTGAACAGGGATATGGCTACACCTTC	CASSEQGYGYTF
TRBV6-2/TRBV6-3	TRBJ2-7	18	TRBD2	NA	TGTGCCAGCAGTTACCCCCGAGTTAGCGGGAGGGTCTCCTACGAGCAGTACTTC	CASSYPRVSGRVSYEQYF
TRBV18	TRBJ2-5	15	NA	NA	TGTGCCAGCTCACCATTTTCAGCGTACCAAGAGACCCAGTACTTC	CASSPFSAYQETQYF
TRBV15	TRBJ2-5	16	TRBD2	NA	TGTGCCACCAGCAGAGCCCGAGCGGGAGACCTGGAGACCCAGTACTTC	CATSRARAGDLETQYF
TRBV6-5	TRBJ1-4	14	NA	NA	TGTGCCAGCAGCCCGATTAGGGGTAATGAAAAACTGTTTTTT	CASSPIRGNEKLFF
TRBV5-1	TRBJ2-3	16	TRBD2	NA	TGCGCCAGCAGCCCTGGGGGGCTAGCGGGAGCAGATACGCAGTATTTT	CASSPGGLAGADTQYF
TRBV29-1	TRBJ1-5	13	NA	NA	TGCAGCGTGAGGACGGCTCCGAATCAGCCCCAGCATTTT	CSVRTAPNQPQHF
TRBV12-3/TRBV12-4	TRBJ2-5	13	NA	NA	TGTGCCAGCACCTTAGGGGGGGGAGAGACCCAGTACTTC	CASTLGGGETQYF
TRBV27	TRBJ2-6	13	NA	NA	TGTGCCAGCAGTCCCTTGTTTACCAACGTCCTGACTTTC	CASSPLFTNVLTF
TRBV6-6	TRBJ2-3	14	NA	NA	TGTGCCAGCAGTTGGTTGGAGGGCACAGATACGCAGTATTTT	CASSWLEGTDTQYF
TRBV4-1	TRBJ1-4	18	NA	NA	TGCGCCAGCAGCCCAAGGAGGATTGGACAGACACATAATGAAAAACTGTTTTTT	CASSPRRIGQTHNEKLFF
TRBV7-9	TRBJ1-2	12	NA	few	TGTGCCAGCAGCCTCACTTCGGACAGCTACACCTTC	CASSLTSDSYTF
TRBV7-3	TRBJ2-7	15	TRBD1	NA	TGTGCCAGCAGCGGGGGACAGGGGAGCTCCTACGAGCAGTACTTC	CASSGGQGSSYEQYF
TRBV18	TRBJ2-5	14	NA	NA	TGTGCCAGCTCACCATTTCCCCTTGAAGAGACCCAGTACTTC	CASSPFPLEETQYF
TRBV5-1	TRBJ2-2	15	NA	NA	TGCGCCAGCAGCTTGGCCATAGCAAACACCGGGGAGCTGTTTTTT	CASSLAIANTGELFF
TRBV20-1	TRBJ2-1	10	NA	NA	TGCAGTGCTTCCCTCAATGAGCAGTTCTTC	CSASLNEQFF
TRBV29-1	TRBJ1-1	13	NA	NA	TGCAGCGTTGATACTGTCGGGGGATCGAGTTTATTCTTT	CSVDTVGGSSLFF
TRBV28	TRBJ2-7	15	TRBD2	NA	TGTGCCAGCAGTTCCCCGGGACTAGCGAGCCCCGAGCAGTACTTC	CASSSPGLASPEQYF
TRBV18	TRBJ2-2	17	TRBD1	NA	TGTGCCAGCTCACCACTATGGCAGGGGGCGCGGACCGGGGAGCTGTTTTTT	CASSPLWQGARTGELFF
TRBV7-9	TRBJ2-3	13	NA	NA	TGTGCCAGCAGCTTATCGGTCGCAGATACGCAGTATTTT	CASSLSVADTQYF
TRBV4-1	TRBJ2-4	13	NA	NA	TGCGCCAGCAGCCAAGATGGAAGTGACATTCAGTACTTC	CASSQDGSDIQYF
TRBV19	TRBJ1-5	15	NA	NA	TGTGCCAGTAGTATTTCGCCGAGTTTGGGGCAGCCCCAGCATTTT	CASSISPSLGQPQHF
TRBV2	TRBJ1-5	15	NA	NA	TGTGCCAGCAGTGGTTTACCGGATAGCAATCAGCCCCAGCATTTT	CASSGLPDSNQPQHF
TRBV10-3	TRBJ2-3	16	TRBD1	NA	TGTGCCATCAGGGCCAGACAGGGAAAGGGCACAGATACGCAGTATTTT	CAIRARQGKGTDTQYF
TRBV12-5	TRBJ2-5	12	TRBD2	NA	TGTGCTAGTGGTTTGGCGGGGGGGACCCAGTACTTC	CASGLAGGTQYF
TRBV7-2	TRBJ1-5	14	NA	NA	TGTGCCAGCAGCTTTAACACAGGAAATCAGCCCCAGCATTTT	CASSFNTGNQPQHF
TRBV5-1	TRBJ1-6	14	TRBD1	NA	TGCGCCAGCAGCTCCACAGGGGTGGTTTCACCCCTCCACTTT	CASSSTGVVSPLHF
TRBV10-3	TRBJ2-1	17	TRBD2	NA	TGTGCCATCGGATTGCTAGCGGGACCCCGGGGCTCCAATGAGCAGTTCTTC	CAIGLLAGPRGSNEQFF
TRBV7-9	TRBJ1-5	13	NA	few	TGTGCCAGCAGCTTCTCGGGTGATCAGCCCCAGCATTTT	CASSFSGDQPQHF
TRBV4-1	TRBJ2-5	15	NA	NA	TGCGCCAGCAGCCAAATCCAACGGACCATGGGGACCCAGTACTTC	CASSQIQRTMGTQYF